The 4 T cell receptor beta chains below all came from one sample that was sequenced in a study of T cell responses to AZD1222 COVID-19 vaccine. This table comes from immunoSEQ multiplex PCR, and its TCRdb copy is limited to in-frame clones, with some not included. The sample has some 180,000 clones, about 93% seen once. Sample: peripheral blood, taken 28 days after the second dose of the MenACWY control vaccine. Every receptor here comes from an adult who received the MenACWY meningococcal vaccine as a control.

CDR3 nucleotides: TGTGCCAGCAGTTTAAGGCGGAATAATGAGCAGTTCTTC. Residues: CASSLRRNNEQFF. This chain uses TRBV12-3 or TRBV12-4 with TRBJ2-1, with D uncertain. Trimming pared 2 bases from V and 7 bases from J, leaving 9 bases between. This CDR3 has 13 amino acids.

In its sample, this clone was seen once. CDR3 nucleotide sequence: TGTGCCAGTGGGGCCCTCGCAGGGGGCGAGCAGTACTTC. Its translation: CASGALAGGEQYF. This rearrangement joins TRBV2 to TRBJ2-7; 7 bases fit TRBD1. The CDR3 length is 13 residues. V lost 9 bases, J lost 6 bases, and 11 bases stayed unmatched. Germline CDR1 SNHLY, CDR2 FYNNEI.

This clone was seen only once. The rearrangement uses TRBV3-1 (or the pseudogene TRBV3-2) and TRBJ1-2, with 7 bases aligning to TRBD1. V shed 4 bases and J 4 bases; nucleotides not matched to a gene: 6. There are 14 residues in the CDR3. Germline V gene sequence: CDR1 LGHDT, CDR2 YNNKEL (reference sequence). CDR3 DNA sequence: TGTGCCAGCAGCCGATCGACAGGGCCCTATGGCTACACCTTC. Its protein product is CASSRSTGPYGYTF.

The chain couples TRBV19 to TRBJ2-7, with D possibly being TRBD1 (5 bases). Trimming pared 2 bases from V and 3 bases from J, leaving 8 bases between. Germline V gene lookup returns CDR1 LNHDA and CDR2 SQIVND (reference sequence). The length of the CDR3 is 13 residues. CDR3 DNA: TGTGCCAGTAGTATAAGACAGAACTACGAGCAGTACTTC. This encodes CASSIRQNYEQYF.